This section outlines one T cell receptor (beta chain) sequence together with its context. Profiling relied on immunoSEQ multiplex PCR, and the TCRdb table lists in-frame clones only, not all of them. The repertoire holds about 60,000 clones, about four fifths seen once, with over 25% in the top ten. These data come from a study of blood T cell repertoires in COVID-19. The CDR3 is 12 amino acids. V was clipped by 6 bases and J by 7 bases; unmatched bases: 4. Germline CDR1 is SGHNT and CDR2 is YYREEE (reference sequence). This TCR was recovered from a human donor in a cohort sampled during active COVID-19. Source material: peripheral blood. The chain employs TRBV5-4 and TRBJ1-2, with 9 bases identical to TRBD1. For the CDR3, the DNA is TGTGCCAGCACGAGGGACAGGGCTGGCTACACCTTC. This sequence encodes CASTRDRAGYTF.